This T cell receptor (beta chain) was sequenced for a study of human CD8 memory T cell subsets. Making the TCR beta libraries relied on UMI-labeled 5' RACE. TCRdb re-called the 5' RACE reads and shows each CDR3 protein once, DNA omitted. The sample includes about 11,000 distinct CDR3 sequences. Considering frequency, this clonotype is medium-sized. The receptor's source is a human donor in good health. Sequenced material: CD8+ stem-like memory T cells (TSCM and TCM) sorted from PBMCs. Subset denoted: stem-like memory CD8 T cells (TSTEM), CCR7+ PD-1- TIGIT-.

The CDR3 sequence: CSARLSSYNEQFF. The chain joins TRBV20-1 to TRBJ2-1. Germline CDR1 is DFQATT and CDR2 is SNEGSKA (reference sequence). CDR3 size: 13 residues.